The rows below give T cell receptor beta chains drawn from one sample of a study of blood T cell repertoires in COVID-19. Repertoires were generated with immunoSEQ multiplex PCR, while TCRdb's copy carries only in-frame clones and drops some. The table has 220,000 or so clones, around 82% seen once. Sample: peripheral blood. These receptors were taken from a woman in her sixties or seventies with acute or convalescent COVID-19. CDR3s include the opening cysteine and the closing phenylalanine or tryptophan. A D gene is named only where the DNA matches it firmly. Clone size is given for some rows only: seen once, a few or many times, or a class if the clone is expanded.

>TRBV7-2|TRBJ1-2|13|NA|NA
TGTGCCAGCAGCTTAGTGGCAGTTAATGGCTACACCTTC
CASSLVAVNGYTF
>TRBV4-1|TRBJ2-7|14|NA|TRBD2
TGCGCCAGCAGCCAAGCGGTAGCGGGCTACGAGCAGTACTTC
CASSQAVAGYEQYF
>TRBV5-1|TRBJ1-4|15|once|TRBD1
TGCGCCAGCAGCTTGGCGGGACAGAGCCTTGAAAAACTGTTTTTT
CASSLAGQSLEKLFF
>TRBV6-1|TRBJ2-3|15|NA|NA
TGTGCCAGCAGTGATCAGGTCGGGGGGCGGAATACGCAGTATTTT
CASSDQVGGRNTQYF
>TRBV4-3|TRBJ2-7|14|NA|TRBD1
TGCGCCAGCAGTCCCGGGACAGGGTCCTACGAGCAGTACTTC
CASSPGTGSYEQYF
>TRBV6-5|TRBJ1-6|13|NA|TRBD1
TGTGCCAGCAAAGGACAGGGGAATTCACCCCTCCACTTT
CASKGQGNSPLHF
>TRBV6-5|TRBJ2-7|14|NA|NA
TGTGCCTTCAGTCCGGACAAGGGCCGCTACGAGCAGTACTTC
CAFSPDKGRYEQYF
>TRBV19|TRBJ1-5|14|few|NA
TGTGCCAGTAGTGTGCAGGGGATAAGTCAGCCCCAGCATTTT
CASSVQGISQPQHF
>TRBV5-1|TRBJ2-3|14|NA|NA
TGCGCCAGCAGCCCTGAAACTAGCACAGATACGCAGTATTTT
CASSPETSTDTQYF
>TRBV13|TRBJ2-7|13|NA|NA
TGTGCCAGCAGTTCTCAATGGGGGCCGGAGCAGTACTTC
CASSSQWGPEQYF
>TRBV5-3|TRBJ1-1|19|NA|TRBD1
TGTGCCAGAAGCTTGGGTTCGTCGGGACAGCGCTCTCAAACCACTGAAGCTTTCTTT
CARSLGSSGQRSQTTEAFF
>TRBV29-1|TRBJ1-2|12|NA|NA
TGCAGCTTTTCCCGGAGAAACTATGGCTACACCTTC
CSFSRRNYGYTF
>TRBV9|TRBJ2-1|16|NA|TRBD2
TGTGCCAGCAGCGTAGCTTCTGCGGGGGGCGTCTATGAGCAGTTCTTC
CASSVASAGGVYEQFF
>TRBV7-2|TRBJ1-6|14|NA|NA
TGTGCCAGCAGCTTAGCAGAGTTTAATTCACCCCTCCACTTT
CASSLAEFNSPLHF
>TRBV30|TRBJ1-1|16|NA|NA
TGTGCCTTTTACGGCTTGACAGAAAGTATGAACACTGAAGCTTTCTTT
CAFYGLTESMNTEAFF
>TRBV15|TRBJ2-5|14|few|TRBD2
TGTGCCACCAGCTCTAGCGGGGGGGCAGAGACCCAGTACTTC
CATSSSGGAETQYF
>TRBV3-1/TRBV3-2|TRBJ1-3|15|few|NA
TGTGCCAGCAGCCGGTCTACCCAGGGTAGAAACACCATATATTTT
CASSRSTQGRNTIYF
>TRBV7-2|TRBJ2-5|16|NA|TRBD1
TGTGCCAGCAGCTTAGGGTCGGCAGGGGGCCAGAAGACCCAGTACTTC
CASSLGSAGGQKTQYF
>TRBV4-3|TRBJ1-5|20|few|NA
TGCGCCAGCAGCCAACCGGTCGTGGCGGTCGGGGGTAATAGCAATCAGCCCCAGCATTTT
CASSQPVVAVGGNSNQPQHF
>TRBV15|TRBJ2-1|13|NA|TRBD2
TGTGCCACCAGCAGACGGGGGGACAATGAGCAGTTCTTC
CATSRRGDNEQFF
>TRBV5-5|TRBJ2-3|13|NA|NA
TGTGCCAGCAGCTTGGGTTTGGGGCCTACGCAGTATTTT
CASSLGLGPTQYF
>TRBV11-2|TRBJ2-6|17|NA|NA
TGTGCCAGCAGCAAAACCCCGGGGTTGTCTGGGGCCAACGTCCTGACTTTC
CASSKTPGLSGANVLTF
>TRBV5-1|TRBJ1-3|16|NA|NA
TGCGCCAGCAGCTTGGCGACGCGGAGCTCTGGAAACACCATATATTTT
CASSLATRSSGNTIYF
>TRBV6-5|TRBJ1-2|12|NA|TRBD1
TGTGCCAGCAGTTACGGAGGACAGGACCTATTCTTC
CASSYGGQDLFF
>TRBV7-8|TRBJ1-3|16|NA|NA
TGTGCCAGCAGCTTTAGGGGGAATCCCCCTGGAAACACCATATATTTT
CASSFRGNPPGNTIYF
>TRBV7-2|TRBJ1-5|15|NA|NA
TGTGCCAGCAGCTTAAAGGCAGGGGGCAATCAGCCCCAGCATTTT
CASSLKAGGNQPQHF
>TRBV11-2|TRBJ2-5|14|NA|NA
TGTGCCAGCAGCTCATTAGGCGGGGAAGAGACCCAGTACTTC
CASSSLGGEETQYF
>TRBV15|TRBJ1-2|18|few|TRBD1
TGTGCCACCAGCAGAGGTTTGGGACAGGGGATAGAGGGCTATGGCTACACCTTC
CATSRGLGQGIEGYGYTF
>TRBV7-3|TRBJ2-1|15|NA|TRBD2
TGTGCCAGCAGCCAAAGGACTAGCGGGTACAATGAGCAGTTCTTC
CASSQRTSGYNEQFF
>TRBV7-2|TRBJ2-7|14|few|TRBD1
TGTGCCAGCAGTCGACAGGGAATTAAGGACGAGCAGTACTTC
CASSRQGIKDEQYF
>TRBV4-2|TRBJ2-7|12|NA|NA
TGTGCCAGCAGCCGCGGGCTCGGGGAGCAGTACTTC
CASSRGLGEQYF
>TRBV6-2/TRBV6-3|TRBJ2-7|14|NA|TRBD1
TGTGCCAGCAGTTATGGGGACAGGGGCTACGAGCAGTACTTC
CASSYGDRGYEQYF
>TRBV4-1|TRBJ1-1|13|NA|NA
TGCGCCAGCAGCCAGGCACGGGGCACTGAAGCTTTCTTT
CASSQARGTEAFF
>TRBV27|TRBJ1-2|15|NA|TRBD1
TGTGCCAGCAGTCCGAGGTGGGCAGGGGGCGCTGGCTACACCTTC
CASSPRWAGGAGYTF
>TRBV3-1/TRBV3-2|TRBJ1-6|13|NA|NA
TGTGCCAGCAGCCAAACAGGGAATTCACCCCTCCACTTT
CASSQTGNSPLHF
>TRBV15|TRBJ1-6|14|NA|TRBD1
TGTGCCACCAGCGCCTACAGGGGGCGATCACCCCTCCACTTT
CATSAYRGRSPLHF
>TRBV5-6|TRBJ1-2|14|once|TRBD1
TGTGCCAGCAGTTTCCAGGGGGACTTCTATGGCTACACCTTC
CASSFQGDFYGYTF
>TRBV6-1|TRBJ2-5|17|few|TRBD2
TGTGCCAGCAGTGAAGCGCCCTTTAGCGGGGGGGTAGAGACCCAGTACTTC
CASSEAPFSGGVETQYF
>TRBV9|TRBJ1-1|12|NA|TRBD1
TGTGCCAGCGGAGGACAGGGGTTTCTCTTCGAGTTT
CASGGQGFLFEF